The 5 T cell receptor beta chains given below trace back to one sample, sequenced in a study of T cells in Graves' hyperthyroidism and ophthalmopathy (dated by TCRdb to between 2017 and 2020). The library came from multiplex PCR. Sequencing relied on an Illumina HiSeq 2000. TCR beta CDR3 regions were amplified from RNA transcripts. The first round of RT-PCR for the TCR CDR3 was performed with the HTBI primer set and the Qiagen OneStep RT-PCR kit. TCRdb reworked the public reads: Q25 trimming with fastp, MiXCR clone assembly, productive beta chains retained. CDR3 protein sequences are deduplicated, and each keeps its most common genes and DNA. The sample table holds 500,000 to 650,000 distinct CDR3 sequences, of which about 20% were seen once. Of the sample, approximately 48% falls within the top ten clones. The sequencing input was blood. The receptor set was obtained from a man between 35 and 55 years old with Graves' ophthalmopathy.

As for this clonotype: A far larger clone is one base from this, pointing to a likely read error. V is TRBV7-9 and J is TRBJ2-2; D is undetermined. The CDR3 runs to 12 residues. Germline V gene sequence: CDR1 SEHNR, CDR2 FQNEAQ (reference sequence). The CDR3 sequence is CASGLVTGELFF. CDR3 nucleotides: TGTGCCAGCGGCTTGGTCACCGGGGAGCTGTTTTTT.

This clonotype was counted at least ten times. V usage is TRBV30 and J usage is TRBJ1-4; 9 bases are a match to TRBD1. The CDR3 sequence is 14 residues long. CDR1 GTSNPN and CDR2 SVGIG come from the germline V gene (reference sequence). Trimming cost V 4 bases and J 6 bases; bases outside gene matches: 6. CDR3 DNA sequence: TGTGCCTGGAATAGAGGACAGGGGCATGAAAAACTGTTTTTT. Translating it yields CAWNRGQGHEKLFF.

In its sample, this clonotype was seen many times. This chain uses TRBV20-1 with TRBJ2-3, with D perhaps matching TRBD1 or TRBD2 (5 bases each). Trimming pared 6 bases from V and 2 bases from J, leaving 21 bases between. Germline loops: CDR1 DFQATT, CDR2 SNEGSKA (reference sequence). The CDR3 is made up of 16 amino acids. The chain's CDR3 is CSAKPRDRSFTDTQYF. In DNA, the CDR3 is TGCAGTGCCAAGCCCCGGGACCGCAGCTTCACAGATACGCAGTATTTT.

A word on this clonotype: At one of its ends the junction is not consistent with the germline gene, which may arise from a read error. This chain's CDR3 is CASTRRDRSYEQHF. In nucleotides, the CDR3 is TGTGCCAGCACCAGGCGGGACCGATCATACGAGCAGCACTTC. The gene calls are TRBV6-1 and TRBJ2-7, with D possibly being TRBD2 (6 bases). Germline assignment: CDR1 MNHNS and CDR2 SASEGT. There are 14 residues in the CDR3.

Comments on this clonotype: A much larger clone differs by one base, so this may be a read error. The rearrangement links TRBV27 to TRBJ2-1; D is undetermined. Germline values: CDR1 MNHEY, CDR2 SMNVEV (reference sequence). V was shortened by 7 bases and J by 7 bases, with 20 bases between the two germline ends. CDR3 size: 15 residues. The CDR3 bases are TGTGCCAGCACAGTTATCAAGGCCCCAAGGAATGAGCAGTTCTTC. Amino acid sequence: CASTVIKAPRNEQFF.